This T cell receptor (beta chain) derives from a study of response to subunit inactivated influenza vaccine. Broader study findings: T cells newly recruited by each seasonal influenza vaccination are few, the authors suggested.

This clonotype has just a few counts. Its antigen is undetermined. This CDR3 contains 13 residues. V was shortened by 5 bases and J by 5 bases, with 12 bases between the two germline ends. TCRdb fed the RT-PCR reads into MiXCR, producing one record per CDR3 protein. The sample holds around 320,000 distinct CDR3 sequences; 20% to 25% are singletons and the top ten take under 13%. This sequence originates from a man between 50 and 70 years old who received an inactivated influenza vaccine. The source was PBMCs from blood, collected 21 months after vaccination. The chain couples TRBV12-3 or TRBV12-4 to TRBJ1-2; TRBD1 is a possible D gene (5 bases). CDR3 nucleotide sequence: TGTGCCAGCAGTCCCCGTGGGGCGTATGGCTACACCTTC. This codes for CASSPRGAYGYTF.